The subject of this entry is one T cell receptor (beta chain). The sample originates from a study of blood T cell repertoires in COVID-19. Study information: PBMCs, B-cell-depleted T cells, or T cells were the source of the cDNA or gDNA that made up the material.

Authors' methods: Amplification of reference gene primers provided the estimated nucleated cell counts. Using immunoSEQ multiplex PCR, the repertoire was profiled, and TCRdb retains in-frame clones only, with some absent. That table gives V, J and clone size, and the DNA gave D and trimming. The sample contains more than 120,000 clones, roughly 84% of which appear only once. V lost 3 bases and J lost 7; bases outside the gene matches: 6. Germline V gives CDR1 DFQATT, CDR2 SNEGSKA (reference sequence). The CDR3 sequence is 13 residues long. The specimen was peripheral blood. The V gene is TRBV20-1, the J gene TRBJ2-4; 7 bases line up with TRBD1. This TCR was recovered from a human donor with acute or convalescent COVID-19. The donor label of this sample is uncertain. Here the CDR3 reads CSASAGTANIQYF. The CDR3 nucleotides are TGCAGTGCTAGTGCCGGGACAGCCAACATTCAGTACTTC.